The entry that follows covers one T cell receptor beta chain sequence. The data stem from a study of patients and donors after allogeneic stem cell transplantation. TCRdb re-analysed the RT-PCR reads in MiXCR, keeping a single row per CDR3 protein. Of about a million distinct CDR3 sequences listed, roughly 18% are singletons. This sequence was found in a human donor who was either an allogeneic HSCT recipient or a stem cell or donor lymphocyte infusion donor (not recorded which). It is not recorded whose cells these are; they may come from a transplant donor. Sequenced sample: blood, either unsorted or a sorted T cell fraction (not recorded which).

The CDR3 nucleotides read TGCAGCGTTGAAGGGAGGACTGAAGCTTTCTTT. It specifies CSVEGRTEAFF. The V call is TRBV29-1, the J call TRBJ1-1; no reliable D call. V was shortened by 1 base and J by 5 bases, with 5 bases between the two germline ends. The CDR3 sequence is 11 residues long. CDR1 is SQVTM and CDR2 is ANQGSEA in the germline V gene.